This T cell receptor (beta chain) was obtained from a study of cytomegalovirus exposure and HLA in healthy donors. Study at large: Most genotyped donors, 65% to 90% of roughly 400, had Caucasian-associated genetic ancestry. Points from the study as a whole: A later analysis reported that several of the most significant clusters appeared to be linked to common viral pathogens, among them Epstein-Barr virus. Many donors shared some public TCRs, even though most TCR sequences were rare.

Amplification used 60 Vbeta primers and 13 Jbeta primers. The repertoire was sequenced with immunoSEQ multiplex PCR; TCRdb's copy has only in-frame clones and lacks some. The data contain roughly 130,000 clones, approximately 80% of them singletons. For this clone: As yet, its antigen is unknown.

Germline trimming cut 6 bases from V and 5 bases from J; bases unmatched to any gene: 11. CDR1 is KGHSH, CDR2 LQKENI, per germline. There are 15 residues in the CDR3. V usage is TRBV18 and J usage is TRBJ2-5; 8 nucleotides agree with TRBD1. Specimen: PBMCs. This TCR came from a man aged 40-49 years in good health and CMV-seronegative. CDR3 DNA sequence: TGTGCCAGCTCTCCCAGGACAGGGAGTAGCGAGACCCAGTACTTC. It yields the protein CASSPRTGSSETQYF. The full variable domain, its missing parts supplied by reference TRBV18 and TRBJ2-5, is NAGVMQNPRHLVRRRGQEARLRCSPMKGHSHVYWYRQLPEEGLKFMVYLQKENIIDESGMPKERFSAEFPKEGPSILRIQQVVRGDSAAYFCASSPRTGSSETQYFGPGTRLLVL.